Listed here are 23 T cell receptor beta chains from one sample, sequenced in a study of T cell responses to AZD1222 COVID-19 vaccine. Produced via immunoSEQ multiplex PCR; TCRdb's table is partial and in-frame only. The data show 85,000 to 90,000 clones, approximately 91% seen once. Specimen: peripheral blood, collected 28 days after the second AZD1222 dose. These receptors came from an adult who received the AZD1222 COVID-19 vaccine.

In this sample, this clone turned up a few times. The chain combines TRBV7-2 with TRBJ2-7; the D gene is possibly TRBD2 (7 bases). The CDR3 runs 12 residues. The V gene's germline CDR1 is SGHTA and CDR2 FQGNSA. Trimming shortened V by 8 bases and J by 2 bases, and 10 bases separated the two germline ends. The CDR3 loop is CASRGAPYEQYF. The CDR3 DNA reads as TGTGCCAGCCGGGGGGCCCCCTACGAGCAGTACTTC.

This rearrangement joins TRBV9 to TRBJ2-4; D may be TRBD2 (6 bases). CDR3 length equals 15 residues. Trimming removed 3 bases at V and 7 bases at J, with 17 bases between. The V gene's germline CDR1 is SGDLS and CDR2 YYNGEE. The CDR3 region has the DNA TGTGCCAGCAGCGGCCGGGACTCGATTCTGAACATTCAGTACTTC. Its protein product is CASSGRDSILNIQYF.

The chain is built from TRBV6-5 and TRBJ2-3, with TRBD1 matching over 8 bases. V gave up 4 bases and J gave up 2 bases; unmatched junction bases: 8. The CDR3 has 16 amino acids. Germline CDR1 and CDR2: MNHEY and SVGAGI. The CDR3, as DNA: TGTGCCAGCAGTTCCCGACAGGGGACCCTCACAGATACGCAGTATTTT. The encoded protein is CASSSRQGTLTDTQYF.

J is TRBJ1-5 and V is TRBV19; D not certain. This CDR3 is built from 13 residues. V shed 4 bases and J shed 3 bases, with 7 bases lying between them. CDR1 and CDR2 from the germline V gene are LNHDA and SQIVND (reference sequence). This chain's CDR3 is CASSRRDNQPQHF. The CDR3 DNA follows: TGTGCCAGTAGTAGGCGGGACAATCAGCCCCAGCATTTT.

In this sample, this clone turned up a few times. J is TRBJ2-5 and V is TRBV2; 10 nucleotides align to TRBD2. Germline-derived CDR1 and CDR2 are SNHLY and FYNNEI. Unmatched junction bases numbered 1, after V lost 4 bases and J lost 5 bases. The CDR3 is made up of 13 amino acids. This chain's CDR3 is CASSGGLAETQYF. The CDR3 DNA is TGTGCCAGCAGTGGGGGACTAGCGGAGACCCAGTACTTC.

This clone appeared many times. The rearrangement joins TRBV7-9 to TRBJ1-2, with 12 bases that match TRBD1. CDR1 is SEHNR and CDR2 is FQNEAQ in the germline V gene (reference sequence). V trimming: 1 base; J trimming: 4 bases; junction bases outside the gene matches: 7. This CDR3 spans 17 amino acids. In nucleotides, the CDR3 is TGTGCCAGCAGCTTAGAGGGGACAGGGGGCGCAAGCTATGGCTACACCTTC. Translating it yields CASSLEGTGGASYGYTF.

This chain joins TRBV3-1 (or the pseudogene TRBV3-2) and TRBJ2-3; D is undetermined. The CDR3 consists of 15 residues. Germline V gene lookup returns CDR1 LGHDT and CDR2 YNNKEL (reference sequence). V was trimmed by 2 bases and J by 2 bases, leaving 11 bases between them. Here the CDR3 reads CASSQQSRLTDTQYF. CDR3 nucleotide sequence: TGTGCCAGCAGCCAACAGTCTAGACTCACAGATACGCAGTATTTT.

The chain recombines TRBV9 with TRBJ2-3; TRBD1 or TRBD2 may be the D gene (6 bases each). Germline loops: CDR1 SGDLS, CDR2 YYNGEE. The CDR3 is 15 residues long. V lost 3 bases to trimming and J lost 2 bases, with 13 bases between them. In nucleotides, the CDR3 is TGTGCCAGCAGCGCGGAGGGGGTCCACACAGATACGCAGTATTTT. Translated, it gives CASSAEGVHTDTQYF.

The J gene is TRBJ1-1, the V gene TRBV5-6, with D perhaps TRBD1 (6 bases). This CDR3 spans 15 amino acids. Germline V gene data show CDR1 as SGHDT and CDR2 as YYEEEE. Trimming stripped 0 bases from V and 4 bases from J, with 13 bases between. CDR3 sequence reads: CASSLARGGVTEAFF. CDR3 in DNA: TGTGCCAGCAGCTTGGCCCGTGGGGGCGTCACTGAAGCTTTCTTT.

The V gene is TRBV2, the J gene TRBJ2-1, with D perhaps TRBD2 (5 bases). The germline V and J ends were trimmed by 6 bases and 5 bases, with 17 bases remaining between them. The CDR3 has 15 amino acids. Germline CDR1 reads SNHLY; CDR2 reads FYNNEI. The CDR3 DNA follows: TGTGCCAGCAGGCTGAGGGCCCGCCGCGACAATGAGCAGTTCTTC. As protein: CASRLRARRDNEQFF.

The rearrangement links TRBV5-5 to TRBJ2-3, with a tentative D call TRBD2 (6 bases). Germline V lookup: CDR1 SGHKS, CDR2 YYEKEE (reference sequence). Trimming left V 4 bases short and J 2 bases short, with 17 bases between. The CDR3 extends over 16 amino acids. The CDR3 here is CASSQAGRSTTDTQYF. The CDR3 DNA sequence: TGTGCCAGCAGCCAGGCGGGGAGATCTACCACAGATACGCAGTATTTT.

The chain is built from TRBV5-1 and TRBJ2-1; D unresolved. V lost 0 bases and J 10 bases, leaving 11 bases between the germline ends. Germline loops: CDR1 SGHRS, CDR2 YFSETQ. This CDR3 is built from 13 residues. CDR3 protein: CASSLDGRWEQFF. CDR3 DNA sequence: TGCGCCAGCAGCTTGGATGGTCGTTGGGAGCAGTTCTTC.

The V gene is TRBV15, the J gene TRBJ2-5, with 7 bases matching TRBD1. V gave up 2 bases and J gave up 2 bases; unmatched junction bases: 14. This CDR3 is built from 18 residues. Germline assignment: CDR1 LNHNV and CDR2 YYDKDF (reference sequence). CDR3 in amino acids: CATSRPSPGQFLQETQYF. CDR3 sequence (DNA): TGTGCCACCAGCAGACCCTCCCCGGGACAGTTCCTACAAGAGACCCAGTACTTC. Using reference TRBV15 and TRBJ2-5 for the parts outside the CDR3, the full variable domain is DAMVIQNPRYQVTQFGKPVTLSCSQTLNHNVMYWYQQKSSQAPKLLFHYYDKDFNNEADTPDNFQSRRPNTSFCFLDIRSPGLGDTAMYLCATSRPSPGQFLQETQYFGPGTRLLVL.

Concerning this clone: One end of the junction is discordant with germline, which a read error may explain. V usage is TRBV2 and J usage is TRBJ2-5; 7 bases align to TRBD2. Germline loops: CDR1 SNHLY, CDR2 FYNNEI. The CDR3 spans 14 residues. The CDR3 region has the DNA TGTGCCACCAGTCGAGGACTAGTCCAAGAGACCCAGTACTTC. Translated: CATSRGLVQETQYF.

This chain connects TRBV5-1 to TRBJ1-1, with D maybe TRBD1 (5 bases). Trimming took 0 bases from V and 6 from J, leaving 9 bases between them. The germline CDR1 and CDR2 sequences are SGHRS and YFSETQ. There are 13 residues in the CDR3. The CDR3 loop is CASSLALGPEAFF. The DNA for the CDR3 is TGCGCCAGCAGCTTGGCCCTGGGACCTGAAGCTTTCTTT.

CDR3 region: CAISAGGWETQYF. CDR3 nucleotide sequence: TGTGCCATCAGTGCTGGAGGGTGGGAGACCCAGTACTTC. V and J are TRBV10-3 and TRBJ2-5; perhaps TRBD2 as D (6 bases). This CDR3 has 13 amino acids. Germline assignment: CDR1 ENHRY and CDR2 SYGVKD. Trimming removed 4 bases at V and 5 bases at J, with 11 bases between.

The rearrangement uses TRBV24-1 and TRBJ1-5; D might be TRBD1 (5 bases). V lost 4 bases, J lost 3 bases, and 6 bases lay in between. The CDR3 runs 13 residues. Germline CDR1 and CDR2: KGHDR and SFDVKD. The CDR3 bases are TGTGCCACCAGTGACAGGGACAATCAGCCCCAGCATTTT. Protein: CATSDRDNQPQHF.

As DNA, the CDR3 is TGTGCTAGTGGTTCACTAGCAGCGGGGAACAATGAGCAGTTCTTC. Protein sequence: CASGSLAAGNNEQFF. J is TRBJ2-1 and V is TRBV12-5, with 7 bases identical to TRBD2. CDR3 length: 15 residues. Germline V gives CDR1 LGHNT, CDR2 FRNRAP. V trimming: 4 bases; J trimming: 5 bases; junction bases outside the gene matches: 8.

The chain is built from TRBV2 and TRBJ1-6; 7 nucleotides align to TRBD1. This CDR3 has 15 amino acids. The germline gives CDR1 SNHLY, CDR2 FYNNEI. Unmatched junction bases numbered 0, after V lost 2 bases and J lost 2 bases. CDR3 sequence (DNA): TGTGCCAGCAGTGAAAGGGGGCCCTATAATTCACCCCTCCACTTT. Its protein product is CASSERGPYNSPLHF.

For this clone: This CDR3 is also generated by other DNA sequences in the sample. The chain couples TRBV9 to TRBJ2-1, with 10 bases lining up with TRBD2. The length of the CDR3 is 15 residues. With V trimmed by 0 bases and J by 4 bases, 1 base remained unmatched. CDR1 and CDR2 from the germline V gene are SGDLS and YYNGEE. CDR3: CASSVGSGGYNEQFF. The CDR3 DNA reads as TGTGCCAGCAGCGTAGGTAGCGGGGGGTACAATGAGCAGTTCTTC. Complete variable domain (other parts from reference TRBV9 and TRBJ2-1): DSGVTQTPKHLITATGQRVTLRCSPRSGDLSVYWYQQSLDQGLQFLIQYYNGEERAKGNILERFSAQQFPDLHSELNLSSLELGDSALYFCASSVGSGGYNEQFFGPGTRLTVL.

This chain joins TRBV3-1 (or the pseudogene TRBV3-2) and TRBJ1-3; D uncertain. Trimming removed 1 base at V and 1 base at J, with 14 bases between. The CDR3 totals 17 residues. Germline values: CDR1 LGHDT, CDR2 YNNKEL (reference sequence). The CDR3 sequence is CASSQVVGGRSGNTIYF. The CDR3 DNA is TGTGCCAGCAGCCAAGTTGTGGGCGGACGATCTGGAAACACCATATATTTT.

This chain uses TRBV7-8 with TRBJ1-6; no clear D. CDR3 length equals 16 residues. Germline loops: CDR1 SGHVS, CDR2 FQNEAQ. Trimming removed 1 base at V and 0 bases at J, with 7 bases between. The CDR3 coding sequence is TGTGCCAGCAGCTTAGGGACCCACTCCTATAATTCACCCCTCCACTTT. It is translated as CASSLGTHSYNSPLHF.

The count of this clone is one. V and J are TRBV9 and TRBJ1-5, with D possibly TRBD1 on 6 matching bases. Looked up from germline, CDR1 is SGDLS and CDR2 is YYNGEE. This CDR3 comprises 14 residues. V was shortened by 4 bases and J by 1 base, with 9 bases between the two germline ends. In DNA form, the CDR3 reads TGTGCCAGCAGCTTAGGGGGGAGCAATCAGCCCCAGCATTTT. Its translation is CASSLGGSNQPQHF.